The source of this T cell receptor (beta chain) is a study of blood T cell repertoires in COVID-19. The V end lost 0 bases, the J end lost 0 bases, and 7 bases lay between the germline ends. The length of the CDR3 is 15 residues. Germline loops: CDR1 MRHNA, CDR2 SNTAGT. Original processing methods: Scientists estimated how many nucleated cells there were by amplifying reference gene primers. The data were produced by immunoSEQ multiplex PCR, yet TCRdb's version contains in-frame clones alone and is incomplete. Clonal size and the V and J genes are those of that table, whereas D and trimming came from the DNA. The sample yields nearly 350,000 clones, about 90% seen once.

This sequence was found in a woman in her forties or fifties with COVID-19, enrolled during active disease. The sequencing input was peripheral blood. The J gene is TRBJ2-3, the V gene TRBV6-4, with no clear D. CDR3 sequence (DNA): TGTGCCAGCAGTGACTCGATGGAGAGCACAGATACGCAGTATTTT. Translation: CASSDSMESTDTQYF.